This T cell receptor (beta chain) appears in the sequencing data of a study of cytomegalovirus exposure and HLA in healthy donors. Study results and caveats: V- and J-gene trimming of TCR beta was linked (in a later analysis) to a missense DCLRE1C variant.

Germline V lookup: CDR1 SEHNR, CDR2 FQNEAQ (reference sequence). Losses at the gene ends were 1 base for V and 1 base for J; bases not matched to a gene: 14. The CDR3 extends over 19 amino acids. Worth noting for this clone: Its target is unknown.

A multiplex PCR was run with 60 Vbeta primers and 13 Jbeta primers. The repertoire was sequenced with immunoSEQ multiplex PCR; TCRdb's copy has only in-frame clones and lacks some. The sample yields 200,000 or so clones, around 87% seen once. The sample comprised PBMCs. This TCR was recovered from a man aged 25-40 years in good health and CMV-seronegative. V usage is TRBV7-9 and J usage is TRBJ1-2; 8 bases are a match to TRBD1. The CDR3, as DNA: TGTGCCAGCAGCTTAGGAGGACTGACAGGGGTTGGGGTTAACTATGGCTACACCTTC. It encodes CASSLGGLTGVGVNYGYTF. The entire variable domain, with the rest obtained from reference TRBV7-9 and TRBJ1-2, is as follows: DTGVSQNPRHKITKRGQNVTFRCDPISEHNRLYWYRQTLGQGPEFLTYFQNEAQLEKSRLLSDRFSAERPKGSFSTLEIQRTEQGDSAMYLCASSLGGLTGVGVNYGYTFGSGTRLTVV.